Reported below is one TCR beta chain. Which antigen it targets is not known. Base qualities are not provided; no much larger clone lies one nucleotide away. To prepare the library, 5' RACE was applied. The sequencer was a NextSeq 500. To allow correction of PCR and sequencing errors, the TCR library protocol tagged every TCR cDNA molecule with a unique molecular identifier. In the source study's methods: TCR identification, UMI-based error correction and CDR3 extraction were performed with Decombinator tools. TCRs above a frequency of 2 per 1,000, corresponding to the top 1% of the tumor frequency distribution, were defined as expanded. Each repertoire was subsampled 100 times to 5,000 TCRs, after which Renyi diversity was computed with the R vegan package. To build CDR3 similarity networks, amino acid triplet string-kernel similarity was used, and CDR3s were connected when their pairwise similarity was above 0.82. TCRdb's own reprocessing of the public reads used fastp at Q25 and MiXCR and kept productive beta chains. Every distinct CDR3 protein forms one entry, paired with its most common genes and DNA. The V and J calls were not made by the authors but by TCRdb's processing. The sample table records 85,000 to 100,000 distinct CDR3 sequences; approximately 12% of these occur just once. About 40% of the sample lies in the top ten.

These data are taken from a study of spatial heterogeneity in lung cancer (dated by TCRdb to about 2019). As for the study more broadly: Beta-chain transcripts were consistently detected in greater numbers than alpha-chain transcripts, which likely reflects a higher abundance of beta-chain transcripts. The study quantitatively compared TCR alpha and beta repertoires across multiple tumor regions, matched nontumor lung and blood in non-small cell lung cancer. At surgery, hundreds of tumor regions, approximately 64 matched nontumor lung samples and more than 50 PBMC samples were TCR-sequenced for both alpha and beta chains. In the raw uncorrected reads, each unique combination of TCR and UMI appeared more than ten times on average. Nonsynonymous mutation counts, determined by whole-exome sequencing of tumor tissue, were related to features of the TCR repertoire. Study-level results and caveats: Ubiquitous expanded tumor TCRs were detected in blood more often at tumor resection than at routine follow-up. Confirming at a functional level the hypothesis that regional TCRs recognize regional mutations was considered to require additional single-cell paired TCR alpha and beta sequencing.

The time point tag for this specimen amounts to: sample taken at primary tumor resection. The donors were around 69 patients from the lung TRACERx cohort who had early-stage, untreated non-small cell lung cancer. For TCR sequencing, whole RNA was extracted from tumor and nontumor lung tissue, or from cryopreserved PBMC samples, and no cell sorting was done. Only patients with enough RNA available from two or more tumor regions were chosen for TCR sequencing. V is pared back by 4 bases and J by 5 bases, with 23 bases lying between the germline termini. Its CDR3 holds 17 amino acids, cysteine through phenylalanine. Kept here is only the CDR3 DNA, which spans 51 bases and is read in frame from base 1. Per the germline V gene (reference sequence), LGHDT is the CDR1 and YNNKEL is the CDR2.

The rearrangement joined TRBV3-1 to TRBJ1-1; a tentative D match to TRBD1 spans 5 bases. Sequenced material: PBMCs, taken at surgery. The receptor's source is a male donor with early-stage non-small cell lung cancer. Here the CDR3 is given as CASSPLLRQFIWTEAFF. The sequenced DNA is TGTGCCAGCAGCCCCTTACTTAGACAGTTTATATGGACTGAAGCTTTCTTT.